The T cell receptor (beta chain) described here comes from a study of T-cell reconstitution after alpha-beta-depleted transplantation in children. Library preparation (for TCRbeta) was performed with unique molecular identifiers. MiXCR, applied by TCRdb to the PCR reads, yields one record per CDR3 protein. Counted here are approximately 200,000 distinct CDR3 sequences, roughly 15% occurring once; the ten biggest clones make up under 15%. This clonotype was observed a handful of times. V trimming: 7 bases; J trimming: 3 bases; junction bases outside the gene matches: 6. The CDR3 spans 15 residues. Germline CDR1 LGHNT, CDR2 FRNRAP.

The chain recombines TRBV12-5 with TRBJ2-1; 10 bases align to TRBD2. The material sequenced was PBMCs from the stem cell graft donor, taken from the stem cell graft. The sequence was obtained from a human donor who donated a stem cell graft to a child with acute lymphoblastic leukemia. The CDR3 sequence is CASEITSGVYNEQFF. CDR3 bases: TGTGCTAGTGAAATCACTAGCGGGGTCTACAATGAGCAGTTCTTC.